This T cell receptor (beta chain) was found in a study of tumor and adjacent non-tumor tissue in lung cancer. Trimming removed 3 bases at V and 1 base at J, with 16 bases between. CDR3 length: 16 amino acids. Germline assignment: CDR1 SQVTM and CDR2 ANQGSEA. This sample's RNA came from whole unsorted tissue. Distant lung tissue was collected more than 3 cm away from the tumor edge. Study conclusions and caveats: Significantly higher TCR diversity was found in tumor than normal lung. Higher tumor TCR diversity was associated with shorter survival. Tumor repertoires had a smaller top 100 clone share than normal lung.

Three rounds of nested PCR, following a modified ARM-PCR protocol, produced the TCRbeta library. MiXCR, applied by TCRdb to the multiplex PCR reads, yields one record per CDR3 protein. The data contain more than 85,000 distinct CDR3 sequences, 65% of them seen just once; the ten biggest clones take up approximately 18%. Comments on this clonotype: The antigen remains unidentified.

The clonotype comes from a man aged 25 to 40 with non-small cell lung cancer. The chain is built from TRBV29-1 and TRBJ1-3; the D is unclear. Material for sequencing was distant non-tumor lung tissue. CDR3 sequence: CSVEYAGSGSGNTIYF. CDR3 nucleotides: TGCAGCGTTGAGTACGCCGGGTCGGGATCTGGAAACACCATATATTTT.